One and the same sample provided the 32 T cell receptor beta chains below, sequenced in a study of neoadjuvant anti-PD-1 for oral cavity cancer. As to time point: after neoadjuvant nivolumab, at surgical resection. TCRdb's table, derived via immunoSEQ multiplex PCR, lists solely in-frame clones and lacks some. This table holds roughly 23,000 clones, around 43% found once. The starting material was tumor tissue, obtained after nivolumab (anti-PD-1) treatment. These receptors were collected from a person aged 35-79 years with oral cavity squamous cell carcinoma.

This clone has ten or more counts. The V and J genes are TRBV6-6 and TRBJ2-1, with D perhaps matching TRBD2 (7 bases). V lost 10 bases and J lost 7, with 17 bases in between. The CDR3 covers 13 residues. Germline V gene lookup returns CDR1 MNHNY and CDR2 SVGAGI (reference sequence). The chain's CDR3 is CATKGGGRNEQFF. CDR3 DNA: TGTGCCACCAAAGGGGGGGGGAGGAATGAGCAGTTCTTC.

A few counts support this clone. The chain recombines TRBV5-4 with TRBJ2-3, with D unresolved. V shed 0 bases and J shed 4 bases, with 9 bases lying between them. The CDR3 extends over 14 amino acids. Germline CDR1 SGHNT, CDR2 YYREEE (reference sequence). Here the CDR3 reads CASSLGPLADTQYF. DNA of the CDR3: TGTGCCAGCAGCTTGGGGCCCCTTGCAGATACGCAGTATTTT. Using reference TRBV5-4 and TRBJ2-3 for the parts outside the CDR3, the full variable domain is ETGVTQSPTHLIKTRGQQVTLRCSSQSGHNTVSWYQQALGQGPQFIFQYYREEENGRGNFPPRFSGLQFPNYSSELNVNALELDDSALYLCASSLGPLADTQYFGPGTRLTVL.

This chain connects TRBV15 to TRBJ1-1; D call uncertain. Looked up from germline, CDR1 is LNHNV and CDR2 is YYDKDF (reference sequence). The CDR3 is 15 residues long. The germline V and J ends were trimmed by 0 bases and 1 base, with 9 bases remaining between them. CDR3 nucleotides: TGTGCCACCAGCAGAGATTCGGGCAGGAACACTGAAGCTTTCTTT. Amino acid sequence: CATSRDSGRNTEAFF.

This clone appeared many times. The chain links TRBV13 to TRBJ2-5; 7 nucleotides agree with TRBD1. The trim removed 0 bases at V and 5 bases at J, leaving 6 bases unmatched. CDR3 length equals 15 residues. From germline, CDR1 is PRHDT and CDR2 FYEKMQ (reference sequence). The CDR3 nucleotides are TGTGCCAGCAGCTTAGGTACGACAGGGCGTGAGACCCAGTACTTC. This sequence encodes CASSLGTTGRETQYF.

The chain recombines TRBV6-5 with TRBJ1-1; 8 bases are a match to TRBD1. V lost 6 bases and J lost 11; bases outside the gene matches: 5. CDR3 length equals 11 residues. Germline values: CDR1 MNHEY, CDR2 SVGAGI. Written as DNA, the CDR3 is TGTGCCAGCAGGCAGGGGGCTTTGGCTTTCTTT. It specifies CASRQGALAFF.

This rearrangement joins TRBV28 to TRBJ2-7; D is tentatively TRBD1 or TRBD2 (5 bases each). Germline lookup yields CDR1 MDHEN and CDR2 SYDVKM. The V and J ends lost 3 bases and 0 bases respectively, with 18 bases between them. There are 17 residues in the CDR3. CDR3 sequence: CASSLGPLGVGSYEQYF. The CDR3 DNA is TGTGCCAGCAGTTTGGGCCCCTTGGGGGTGGGCTCCTACGAGCAGTACTTC.

This clone was counted a few times. The gene calls are TRBV18 and TRBJ1-2; D is uncertain. The CDR3 covers 13 residues. V was clipped by 2 bases and J by 4 bases, with 8 bases between them. CDR1 and CDR2 (germline): KGHSH, LQKENI. The CDR3 coding sequence is TGTGCCAGCTCACCATCAGACATCTATGGCTACACCTTC. This encodes CASSPSDIYGYTF.

The chain joins TRBV19 to TRBJ1-2; TRBD1 matches 7 bases. The ends lost 7 bases at V and 4 bases at J; junction bases unmatched: 3. CDR1 is LNHDA, CDR2 SQIVND, per germline (reference sequence). The CDR3 extends over 12 amino acids. The CDR3 nucleotides read TGTGCCAGTACGGAGGGGGCCTATGGCTACACCTTC. Its protein is CASTEGAYGYTF.

CDR3 protein: CASIGGAADTQYF. The CDR3 nucleotides are TGTGCCAGCATTGGGGGCGCGGCAGATACGCAGTATTTT. The chain has TRBV6-1 and TRBJ2-3; tentatively, D is TRBD1 (6 bases). Germline CDR1 is MNHNS and CDR2 is SASEGT. V lost 7 bases to trimming and J lost 4 bases, with 12 bases between them. There are 13 residues in the CDR3.

This clone was detected only a few times. The rearrangement joins TRBV29-1 to TRBJ2-3; 13 bases fit TRBD2. The CDR3 totals 14 residues. Trimming at V came to 6 bases and at J to 5 bases, leaving 5 bases not matched to a gene. Per the germline V gene, CDR1 is SQVTM and CDR2 is ANQGSEA. The DNA for the CDR3 is TGCAGCGTGAGGACTAGCGGGGGAAGAGATACGCAGTATTTT. Its translation is CSVRTSGGRDTQYF.

Judged by abundance, this clone is medium-sized. The chain has TRBV28 and TRBJ1-6, with 7 bases matching TRBD1. V dropped 6 bases and J dropped 8; count of bases not matched to a gene: 10. This CDR3 spans 15 amino acids. CDR1 and CDR2 from the germline V gene are MDHEN and SYDVKM. CDR3 sequence reads: CASSPQGVYDSPLHF. CDR3 DNA: TGTGCCAGCAGCCCTCAGGGGGTTTATGATTCACCCCTCCACTTT.

The chain recombines TRBV7-2 with TRBJ2-5; 7 bases are a match to TRBD1. This CDR3 region has 13 residues. V trimming: 5 bases; J trimming: 5 bases; junction bases outside the gene matches: 5. Germline loops: CDR1 SGHTA, CDR2 FQGNSA. The CDR3 DNA reads TGTGCCAGCAGCCTAGGACAGGCGGAGACCCAGTACTTC. Encoded protein: CASSLGQAETQYF.

V and J are TRBV7-2 and TRBJ2-2, with D perhaps TRBD2 (6 bases). The CDR3 length is 16 residues. Looked up from germline, CDR1 is SGHTA and CDR2 is FQGNSA. The ends were cut back, 2 bases at V and 2 bases at J, with 12 bases in the middle. CDR3 residues: CASSLMGGLNTGELFF. The CDR3 DNA reads TGTGCCAGCAGCTTAATGGGGGGACTCAACACCGGGGAGCTGTTTTTT.

This clone occurred a few times. The rearrangement links TRBV10-3 to TRBJ1-1; 7 nucleotides align to TRBD1. Germline CDR1 is ENHRY and CDR2 is SYGVKD. CDR3 length: 14 residues. V trimming: 6 bases; J trimming: 6 bases; junction bases outside the gene matches: 10. CDR3 bases: TGTGCCATCAGCGAAGAAATAGACAGGGCTGAAGCTTTCTTT. Its translation is CAISEEIDRAEAFF.

This chain uses TRBV7-2 with TRBJ2-2; D is possibly TRBD2 (5 bases). V lost 5 bases to trimming and J lost 5 bases, with 18 bases between them. Looked up from germline, CDR1 is SGHTA and CDR2 is FQGNSA. The CDR3 extends over 16 amino acids. The CDR3 DNA sequence: TGTGCCAGCAGCCCGACACCACTAGTTAGTACCGGGGAGCTGTTTTTT. Its protein product is CASSPTPLVSTGELFF.

This clone was seen only a few times. This chain links TRBV5-6 with TRBJ1-6; 7 bases line up with TRBD1. CDR3 length: 16 residues. J lost 0 bases, V lost 0 bases, and 0 bases had no gene match. The germline CDR1 and CDR2 sequences are SGHDT and YYEEEE. The CDR3 DNA sequence: TGTGCCAGCAGCTTGGACAGGGGCTCCTATAATTCACCCCTCCACTTT. Translated: CASSLDRGSYNSPLHF.

This sequence joins TRBV6-1 and TRBJ2-2; 9 bases match TRBD1. This CDR3 spans 15 amino acids. Germline CDR1 and CDR2: MNHNS and SASEGT. V gave up 5 bases and J gave up 3 bases; unmatched junction bases: 4. The CDR3 reads CASSTGGLYTGELFF. The CDR3 DNA follows: TGTGCCAGCAGTACAGGGGGCTTATACACCGGGGAGCTGTTTTTT.

This clone was detected a few times. The rearrangement joins TRBV5-1 to TRBJ1-2, with 9 bases aligning to TRBD1. The CDR3 runs 14 residues. Germline lookup yields CDR1 SGHRS and CDR2 YFSETQ. With 5 bases clipped from V and 5 bases from J, the junction kept 7 bases outside the gene matches. The CDR3 protein is CASSSPGQGYGYTF. The CDR3 nucleotides read TGCGCCAGCAGTTCTCCGGGACAGGGTTATGGCTACACCTTC. Filled out from reference TRBV5-1 and TRBJ1-2, the complete variable domain reads KAGVTQTPRYLIKTRGQQVTLSCSPISGHRSVSWYQQTPGQGLQFLFEYFSETQRNKGNFPGRFSGRQFSNSRSEMNVSTLELGDSALYLCASSSPGQGYGYTFGSGTRLTVV.

The rearrangement uses TRBV5-6 and TRBJ2-1; the match to TRBD1 covers 8 bases. V lost 4 bases to trimming and J lost 0 bases; unmatched junction nucleotides: 9. The germline V gene encodes CDR1 SGHDT and CDR2 YYEEEE. The CDR3 loop spans 17 amino acids. As DNA, the CDR3 is TGTGCCAGCAGCAGCTGGACAGGGCCTAGCTCCTACAATGAGCAGTTCTTC. This gives the protein CASSSWTGPSSYNEQFF.

This clone was observed a handful of times. The chain is built from TRBV30 and TRBJ1-1; tentative D call: TRBD1 (5 bases). The CDR3 is 13 amino acids. Germline-derived CDR1 and CDR2 are GTSNPN and SVGIG (reference sequence). Trimming took off 2 bases at V and 4 bases at J, with 11 bases between the two ends. The CDR3 bases are TGTGCCTGGAGTCCCCCAGGGCCCACTGAAGCTTTCTTT. The encoded protein is CAWSPPGPTEAFF. The variable domain in full, with the rest retrieved from reference TRBV30 and TRBJ1-1, is SQTIHQWPATLVQPVGSPLSLECTVEGTSNPNLYWYRQAAGRGLQLLFYSVGIGQISSEVPQNLSASRPQDRQFILSSKKLLLSDSGFYLCAWSPPGPTEAFFGQGTRLTVV.

The chain is built from TRBV6-1 and TRBJ2-7; 11 bases fit TRBD2. Trimming cost V 7 bases and J 2 bases; bases outside gene matches: 7. CDR1 and CDR2 from the germline V gene are MNHNS and SASEGT. The CDR3 totals 15 residues. The CDR3 reads CASNPTSGAAYEQYF. The CDR3 DNA is TGTGCCAGCAACCCGACTAGCGGGGCTGCCTACGAGCAGTACTTC.

V and J are TRBV4-1 and TRBJ2-1, with 10 bases matching TRBD2. Looked up from germline, CDR1 is MGHRA and CDR2 is YSYEKL. The CDR3 consists of 18 residues. V was pared by 0 bases and J by 5 bases, with 10 bases of the junction left unmatched. The CDR3 reads CASSQDVVGAGGHNEQFF. In DNA, the CDR3 is TGCGCCAGCAGCCAAGACGTCGTTGGAGCGGGGGGGCACAATGAGCAGTTCTTC.

This clone was seen a handful of times. This chain connects TRBV6-6 to TRBJ1-5; 8 bases match TRBD1. This CDR3 spans 16 amino acids. Losses at the gene ends were 0 bases for V and 7 bases for J; bases not matched to a gene: 8. The V gene's germline CDR1 is MNHNY and CDR2 SVGAGI (reference sequence). CDR3 DNA: TGTGCCAGCAGTTACTCTGCCCAGGGGGCAGGCCAGCCCCAGCATTTT. It translates to CASSYSAQGAGQPQHF.

V and J are TRBV7-3 and TRBJ1-1; possibly TRBD1 for D (5 bases). CDR3 size: 16 residues. CDR1 SGHTA and CDR2 FQGTGA come from the germline V gene. Trimming removed 4 bases at V and 0 bases at J, with 15 bases between. The CDR3 region has the DNA TGTGCCAGCAGCTCCGGCAGGGTGACCATGAACACTGAAGCTTTCTTT. Its protein is CASSSGRVTMNTEAFF.

The V gene is TRBV10-2, the J gene TRBJ2-7, with 8 positions matching TRBD1. CDR1 and CDR2 (germline): WSHSY, SAAADI. This CDR3 comprises 17 residues. The trim removed 6 bases at V and 0 bases at J, leaving 13 bases unmatched. The CDR3, as DNA: TGCGCCAGCAGACCGACAGGGGCCGACGTAAGCTCCTACGAGCAGTACTTC. Translating it yields CASRPTGADVSSYEQYF.

A few counts support this clone. The rearrangement links TRBV5-6 to TRBJ2-1; the D is unclear. The CDR3 is made up of 12 amino acids. Germline values: CDR1 SGHDT, CDR2 YYEEEE. V was cut by 2 bases and J by 3 bases, with 3 bases left in between. CDR3 sequence (DNA): TGTGCCAGCAGCTTACTCTACAATGAGCAGTTCTTC. Its translation: CASSLLYNEQFF.

This clone was counted at least ten times. The chain combines TRBV27 with TRBJ2-7; D gene ambiguous. Trimming left V 4 bases short and J 0 bases short, with 7 bases between. This CDR3 has 13 residues. The germline gives CDR1 MNHEY, CDR2 SMNVEV (reference sequence). The CDR3 nucleotides are TGTGCCAGCAGTTCTCCAACCTCCTACGAGCAGTACTTC. It is translated as CASSSPTSYEQYF.

In its sample, this clone ranks as medium-sized. This chain joins TRBV5-1 and TRBJ2-2; TRBD1 aligns across 10 bases. The CDR3 is made up of 13 amino acids. The J segment lost 6 bases and the V segment lost 4 bases, leaving 0 bases of the junction unmatched. Germline values: CDR1 SGHRS, CDR2 YFSETQ. CDR3 nucleotides: TGCGCCAGCAGCGGGACAGGGGCCGGGGAGCTGTTTTTT. This translates into CASSGTGAGELFF.

The V and J genes are TRBV18 and TRBJ1-1; the match to TRBD1 covers 7 bases. This CDR3 has 13 amino acids. Germline CDR1 KGHSH, CDR2 LQKENI. Losses at the gene ends were 3 bases for V and 8 bases for J; bases not matched to a gene: 6. CDR3: CASSPGVGQEAFF. The CDR3 DNA follows: TGTGCCAGCTCACCGGGAGTGGGACAGGAAGCTTTCTTT.

The gene calls are TRBV9 and TRBJ2-7; D gene uncertain. CDR3 length: 14 amino acids. Looked up from germline, CDR1 is SGDLS and CDR2 is YYNGEE. V was clipped by 0 bases and J by 4 bases, with 11 bases between them. The CDR3, as DNA: TGTGCCAGCAGCGTAGAAGGCGGACCTTACGAGCAGTACTTC. This encodes CASSVEGGPYEQYF.

V gene TRBV9 combines with J gene TRBJ1-5, with 10 bases lining up with TRBD1. The V and J ends lost 3 bases and 0 bases, in that order; junction bases with no gene match: 3. The CDR3 has 16 amino acids. Germline values: CDR1 SGDLS, CDR2 YYNGEE. CDR3 nucleotides: TGTGCCAGCAGCGCCGGGACAGGGGATAGCAATCAGCCCCAGCATTTT. Protein sequence: CASSAGTGDSNQPQHF.

This clone came up many times. This chain connects TRBV19 to TRBJ1-6; the D is unclear. Per the germline V gene, CDR1 is LNHDA and CDR2 is SQIVND (reference sequence). The CDR3 is made up of 15 amino acids. V dropped 0 bases and J dropped 8 bases, with 11 bases sitting between them. The CDR3 is CASSIDPDLYSPLHF. CDR3 in DNA: TGTGCCAGTAGTATAGACCCGGACTTGTATTCACCCCTCCACTTT.